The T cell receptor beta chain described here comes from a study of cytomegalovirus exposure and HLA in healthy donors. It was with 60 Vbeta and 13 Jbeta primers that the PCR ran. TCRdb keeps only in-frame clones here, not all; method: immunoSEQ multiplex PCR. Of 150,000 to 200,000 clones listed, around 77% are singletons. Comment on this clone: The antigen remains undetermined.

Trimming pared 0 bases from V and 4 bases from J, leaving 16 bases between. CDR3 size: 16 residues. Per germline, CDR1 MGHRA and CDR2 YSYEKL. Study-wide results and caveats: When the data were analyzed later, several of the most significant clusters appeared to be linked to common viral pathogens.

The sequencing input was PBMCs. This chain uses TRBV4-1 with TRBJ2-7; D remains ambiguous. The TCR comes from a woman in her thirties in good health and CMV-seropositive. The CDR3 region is CASSQDQLSLRYEQYF. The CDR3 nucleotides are TGCGCCAGCAGCCAAGATCAACTATCCCTCCGGTACGAGCAGTACTTC.